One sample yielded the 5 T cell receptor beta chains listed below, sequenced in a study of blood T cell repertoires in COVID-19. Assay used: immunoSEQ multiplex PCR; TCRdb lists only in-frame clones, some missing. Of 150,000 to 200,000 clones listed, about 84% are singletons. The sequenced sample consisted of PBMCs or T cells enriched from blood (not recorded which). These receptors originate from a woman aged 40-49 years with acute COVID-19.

The CDR3 DNA reads as TGTGCCACCAGCCTACAAGAGACCCAGTACTTC. Its protein is CATSLQETQYF. The chain has TRBV15 and TRBJ2-5; no clear D gene. There are 11 residues in the CDR3. V shed 5 bases and J shed 2 bases, with 3 bases lying between them. Germline lookup yields CDR1 LNHNV and CDR2 YYDKDF (reference sequence). The variable domain in full, completed from reference TRBV15 and TRBJ2-5, reads DAMVIQNPRYQVTQFGKPVTLSCSQTLNHNVMYWYQQKSSQAPKLLFHYYDKDFNNEADTPDNFQSRRPNTSFCFLDIRSPGLGDTAMYLCATSLQETQYFGPGTRLLVL.

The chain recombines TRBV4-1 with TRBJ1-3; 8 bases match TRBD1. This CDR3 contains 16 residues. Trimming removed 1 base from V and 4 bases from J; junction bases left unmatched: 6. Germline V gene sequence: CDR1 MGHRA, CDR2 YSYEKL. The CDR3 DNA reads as TGCGCCAGCAGCCAAGCGTCCGGGACAGGCGGAAACACCATATATTTT. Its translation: CASSQASGTGGNTIYF.

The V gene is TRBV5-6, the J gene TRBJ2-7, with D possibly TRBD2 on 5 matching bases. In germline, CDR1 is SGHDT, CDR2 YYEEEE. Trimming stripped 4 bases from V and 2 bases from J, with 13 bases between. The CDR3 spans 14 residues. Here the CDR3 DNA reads TGTGCCAGCAGCGACCAGGAGACTACCTACGAGCAGTACTTC. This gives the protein CASSDQETTYEQYF. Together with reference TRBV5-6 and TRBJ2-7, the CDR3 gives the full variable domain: DAGVTQSPTHLIKTRGQQVTLRCSPKSGHDTVSWYQQALGQGPQFIFQYYEEEERQRGNFPDRFSGHQFPNYSSELNVNALLLGDSALYLCASSDQETTYEQYFGPGTRLTVT.

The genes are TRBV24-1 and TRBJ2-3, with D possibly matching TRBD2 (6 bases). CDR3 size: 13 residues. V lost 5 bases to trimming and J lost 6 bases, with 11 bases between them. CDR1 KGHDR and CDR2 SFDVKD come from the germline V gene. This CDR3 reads CATSGAGSDTQYF. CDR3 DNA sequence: TGTGCCACCAGTGGGGCGGGATCGGATACGCAGTATTTT.

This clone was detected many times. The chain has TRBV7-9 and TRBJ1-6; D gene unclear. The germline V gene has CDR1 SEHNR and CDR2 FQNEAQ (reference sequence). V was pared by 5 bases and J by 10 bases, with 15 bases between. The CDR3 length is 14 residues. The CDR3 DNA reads TGTGCCAGCAGCCGGCGGGCGGACGGGTCACCCCTCCACTTT. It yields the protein CASSRRADGSPLHF.